Listed here are 2 T cell receptor beta chains from one sample, sequenced in a study of Graves' ophthalmopathy and Graves' hyperthyroidism. Amplifying from RNA transcripts, the study obtained TCR beta CDR3 regions. First-round RT-PCR with HTBI primers preceded a second-round multiplex PCR. TCRdb used MiXCR to reprocess the multiplex PCR reads, holding one entry per CDR3 protein. This sample has fewer than 600,000 distinct CDR3 sequences; approximately 15% occur once, and the top ten carry 9.8%. The sample was blood. These receptors were collected from a woman aged 25 to 45 with Graves' ophthalmopathy.

This clonotype was counted ten times or more. V and J are TRBV25-1 and TRBJ1-5; 7 bases are shared with TRBD1. Per the germline V gene, CDR1 is MGHDK and CDR2 is SYGVNS. Trimming took 8 bases from V and 1 from J; bases not matched to a gene: 17. This CDR3 spans 18 amino acids. The CDR3 DNA is TGTGCCAGCCCCGAAAGGTGGGTTGGGACAGCAAGCAATCAGCCCCAGCATTTT. It yields the protein CASPERWVGTASNQPQHF.

For this clonotype: A much larger clone lies a single base off, so this may be a read error. DNA for the CDR3: TGTGCCAGCGTAAGGTTGAGCCAGCCCCAGCATTTT. This sequence encodes CASVRLSQPQHF. The chain couples TRBV28 to TRBJ1-5; no reliable D call. V was trimmed by 8 bases and J by 7 bases, leaving 12 bases between them. This CDR3 is built from 12 residues. The germline V gene encodes CDR1 MDHEN and CDR2 SYDVKM.